Listed below are T cell receptor beta chains from one sample, sequenced in a study of identical twins. Via MiXCR, TCRdb re-called the 5' RACE reads, giving one row per CDR3 protein. The table records around 1.7 million distinct CDR3 sequences, around 33% of them present only once. Sequenced input: cord blood. The source is a newborn girl in good health. CDR3s include the opening cysteine and the closing phenylalanine or tryptophan. Fields, in order: V gene, clone size, D gene, CDR3 length, J gene, CDR3 DNA, CDR3 protein. A D gene is named only where the DNA matches it firmly. Clone sizes are given selectively: once, few, many, or a class where the clone is expanded.

>TRBV6-6|.|TRBD1|14|TRBJ2-7
TGTGCCAGCAGTAGAGACAGGGGGCAGGACGAGCAGTACTTC
CASSRDRGQDEQYF
>TRBV6-2/TRBV6-3|few|.|16|TRBJ2-3
TGTGCCAGCAGTTACCAACGGACTCTCAGCACAGATACGCAGTATTTT
CASSYQRTLSTDTQYF
>TRBV9|few|TRBD2|17|TRBJ2-5
TGTGCCAGCAGCGTTGAGGGAGCTAGCGGGTATAAGGAGACCCAGTACTTC
CASSVEGASGYKETQYF
>TRBV29-1|few|TRBD2|14|TRBJ2-1
TGCAGCGTTGACGTCGGGGGGGATTACAATGAGCAGTTCTTC
CSVDVGGDYNEQFF
>TRBV9|few|.|18|TRBJ1-2
TGTGCCAGCAGCGGGGGTTATAGGGGTGGGAACTCTAACTATGGCTACACCTTC
CASSGGYRGGNSNYGYTF
>TRBV28|.|.|15|TRBJ2-2
TGTGCCTTCCCCGGACAGACGTCTTACACCGGGGAGCTGTTTTTT
CAFPGQTSYTGELFF
>TRBV5-1|.|TRBD1|15|TRBJ2-3
TGCGCCAGCAGCCCACCGGGACAGAGCACAGATACGCAGTATTTT
CASSPPGQSTDTQYF
>TRBV5-1|many|.|14|TRBJ2-5
TGCGCCAGCAGCTTGGGGGCTAGCGTGGAGACCCAGTACTTC
CASSLGASVETQYF
>TRBV12-3/TRBV12-4|few|.|13|TRBJ2-7
TGTGCCAGCCGCTACTCTCCCTCCTACGAGCAGTACTTC
CASRYSPSYEQYF
>TRBV5-1|few|TRBD2|15|TRBJ2-7
TGCGCCAGCAGCTCCAGACGCTTAGCGGGACAAGAGCAGTACTTC
CASSSRRLAGQEQYF
>TRBV6-1|.|.|11|TRBJ1-1
TGTGCCACGATTCGACACGCTGAAGCTTTCTTT
CATIRHAEAFF
>TRBV24-1|.|.|13|TRBJ2-5
TGTGCCACCAGTGATTTGATTATGGGGACCCAGTACTTC
CATSDLIMGTQYF
>TRBV5-8|few|TRBD2|15|TRBJ2-1
TGTGCCAGTCACCGCGGGACTAGCGGGAGAAATGAGCAGTTCTTC
CASHRGTSGRNEQFF
>TRBV5-5|.|.|16|TRBJ1-5
TGTGCCAGCAGCTTGGGAGCCGGGACAACCAATCAGCCCCAGCATTTT
CASSLGAGTTNQPQHF
>TRBV15|few|.|13|TRBJ2-7
TGTGCCACCAGCGAACTTGATTCCTACGAGCAGTACTTC
CATSELDSYEQYF
>TRBV29-1|.|TRBD1|14|TRBJ1-2
TGCAGCGTTGAAAAGGGGACAGGCTACTATGGCTACACCTTC
CSVEKGTGYYGYTF
>TRBV24-1|.|.|13|TRBJ2-1
TGTGCCACCAGTGACCCATCGCGTCTGGGGCAGTTCTTC
CATSDPSRLGQFF
>TRBV20-1|.|.|12|TRBJ2-7
TGCAGTGCTAGGACTAGTATCCACGAGCAGTACTTC
CSARTSIHEQYF
>TRBV27|.|TRBD2|19|TRBJ2-1
TGTACCAGCAGTTTATCACGGGGCGCGGGACTAGCGGCCTACAATGAGCAGTTCTTC
CTSSLSRGAGLAAYNEQFF
>TRBV2|.|.|13|TRBJ2-7
TGTGCCAGCAATCGCGGCGGGGCCTACGAGCAGTACTTC
CASNRGGAYEQYF
>TRBV6-5|few|.|14|TRBJ1-6
TGTGCCAGCAAGGTTCAATACCACAACTCACCCCTCCACTTT
CASKVQYHNSPLHF
>TRBV12-3/TRBV12-4|few|.|12|TRBJ1-3
TGTGCCAGCAGTTTAATCGGAAACACCATATATTTT
CASSLIGNTIYF
>TRBV25-1|few|TRBD1|16|TRBJ1-1
TGTGCCAGCAGTGAAAGGCCAGGGGGTGTGAACACTGAAGCTTTCTTT
CASSERPGGVNTEAFF
>TRBV20-1|.|.|15|TRBJ2-3
TGCAGTGCTACACACTCTGGACGGGTCACAGATACGCGGTATTTT
CSATHSGRVTDTRYF
>TRBV5-1|.|.|15|TRBJ2-2
TGCGCCAGCAGGCTGGCTCCCGCGAACACCGGGGAGCTGTTTTTT
CASRLAPANTGELFF
>TRBV4-2|few|TRBD2|15|TRBJ2-3
TGTGCCAGCCAACCGCGGGGAGCGGGAGGTGATACGCAGTATTTT
CASQPRGAGGDTQYF
>TRBV24-1|few|.|14|TRBJ2-3
TGTGCCACCAGTGAGGAGGGTGGCACAGATACGCAGTATTTT
CATSEEGGTDTQYF
>TRBV29-1|.|TRBD1|12|TRBJ1-2
TGCAGCGTTTCCTACAGGGGTGGAGGCTACACCTTC
CSVSYRGGGYTF
>TRBV2|.|.|15|TRBJ2-2
TGTGCCAGCGATGGGGTCTTATCGGGGGACCGGGAGCTGTTTTTT
CASDGVLSGDRELFF
>TRBV28|.|TRBD1|15|TRBJ1-5
TGTGCCAGTAGACAGGGAGGGGATGGCAATCAGCCCCAGCATTTT
CASRQGGDGNQPQHF
>TRBV9|.|.|16|TRBJ1-1
TGTGCCAGCAGCGCGACGGGGTCCCTCGGGAACACTGAAGCTTTCTTT
CASSATGSLGNTEAFF
>TRBV5-1|.|.|13|TRBJ2-1
TGCGCCAGCAGCTTGGCCCAGCGTGGTGAGCAGTTCTTC
CASSLAQRGEQFF
>TRBV27|once|TRBD2|16|TRBJ2-1
TGTGCCAGCAGTTCAGGCCCCGGGAGGGAATACAATGAGCAGTTCTTC
CASSSGPGREYNEQFF
>TRBV12-3/TRBV12-4|few|TRBD2|19|TRBJ2-1
TGTGCCAGCGCCCCAGCCGGGCTAGCGGGGGAGAGCTCCTACAATGAGCAGTTCTTC
CASAPAGLAGESSYNEQFF
>TRBV3-1|.|.|15|TRBJ2-3
TGTGCCAGCAGCCAAAGAAGCGTTTCCACAGATACGCAGTATTTT
CASSQRSVSTDTQYF
>TRBV20-1|few|.|9|TRBJ2-3
TGCAGTGCTGGGAATACGCAGTATTTT
CSAGNTQYF
>TRBV7-9|.|TRBD1|16|TRBJ1-1
TGTGCCAGCAGCCAGCCCAGGACAGGGGCGCCTCTTGAAGCTTTCTTT
CASSQPRTGAPLEAFF
>TRBV30|.|TRBD1|14|TRBJ2-1
TGTGCCTGGAGTGGGGGACAGGGACACAATGAGCAGTTCTTC
CAWSGGQGHNEQFF
>TRBV12-5|few|TRBD1|12|TRBJ2-1
TGTGCTAGTGGCCCTGTACAGGGGGAGCAGTTCTTC
CASGPVQGEQFF
>TRBV3-1|.|.|15|TRBJ1-1
TGTGCCAGCAGCCAAGATGGGGCAGGGTGGACTGAAGCTTTCTTT
CASSQDGAGWTEAFF
>TRBV7-2|.|.|14|TRBJ1-1
TGTGCCAGCAGCTTAGTAGACGGGGTCACTGAAGCTTTCTTT
CASSLVDGVTEAFF
>TRBV29-1|.|.|11|TRBJ1-2
TGCAGCGGACGGGACCCGCGAGGCTACACCTTC
CSGRDPRGYTF
>TRBV7-2|.|TRBD2|16|TRBJ2-5
TGTGCCAGCAGCTTGTCCGGACTAGTGCTACAAGAGACCCAGTACTTC
CASSLSGLVLQETQYF
>TRBV7-2|.|TRBD2|16|TRBJ2-3
TGTGCCAGCAGCTTGGCTTTAGCGGGAACCGCAGATACGCGGTATTTT
CASSLALAGTADTRYF
>TRBV4-1|few|TRBD2|17|TRBJ2-3
TGCGCCAGCAGCCGCCGGACTAGCGGGTTTAGCACAGATACGCAGTATTTT
CASSRRTSGFSTDTQYF
>TRBV7-2|many|.|15|TRBJ1-6
TGTGCCAGCAGATCCGACAGTTCCTATAATTCACCCCTCCACTTT
CASRSDSSYNSPLHF
>TRBV20-1|few|TRBD2|17|TRBJ2-3
TGCAGTGCTAGACGTGGACTAGCGGGGTATAGCACAGATACGCAGTATTTT
CSARRGLAGYSTDTQYF
>TRBV9|few|TRBD2|16|TRBJ2-4
TGTGCCAGCAGCACGGGACTAGCGGGAGGTTGGGATGAGCAGTACTTC
CASSTGLAGGWDEQYF
>TRBV28|.|TRBD1|15|TRBJ2-1
TGTGCCAGCACTCCCGACAGGGTGACCGGCAATGAGCAGTTCTTC
CASTPDRVTGNEQFF
>TRBV5-1|.|TRBD1|17|TRBJ1-3
TGCGCCAGCAGCTTGGAGGGAAGGGGGCTCTCTGGAAACACCATATATTTT
CASSLEGRGLSGNTIYF